These 2 T cell receptor beta chains came from one sample sequenced in a study of shared clonotypes between healthy human individuals. TCRdb's table, derived via immunoSEQ multiplex PCR, lists solely in-frame clones and lacks some. The data show around 2.1 million clones, roughly 91% seen once. CD45RO-negative, CCR7-positively selected cells formed the naive CD8 fraction, excluding terminally differentiated effector memory CD45RA+ cells. The specimen sequenced was naive CD8+ T cells from PBMCs. The receptors shown here come from a man between 18 and 29 years old in good health. Some clones in this sample may be carry-over from other donors' samples.

V gene TRBV7-6 combines with J gene TRBJ2-7; TRBD2 might be the D (5 bases). The CDR3 is 15 amino acids. V was trimmed by 2 bases and J by 0 bases, leaving 11 bases between them. Germline CDR1 is SGHVS and CDR2 is FNYEAQ. For the CDR3, the DNA is TGTGCCAGCAGCTTATCTGTGGAGGTCTCCTACGAGCAGTACTTC. Residues: CASSLSVEVSYEQYF.

This sequence joins TRBV4-1 and TRBJ2-1; TRBD2 matches 7 bases. CDR3 length equals 17 residues. The trim removed 0 bases at V and 9 bases at J, leaving 14 bases unmatched. CDR1 MGHRA and CDR2 YSYEKL come from the germline V gene. The CDR3 nucleotides are TGCGCCAGCAGCCAAGATATTGCTAGCGGCCGTTTTAGTGAGCAGTTCTTC. It encodes CASSQDIASGRFSEQFF.